This TCR beta chain derives from a study of CD8+CD57+ T cells in acquired aplastic anemia. Overall study context: Isolated CD4+ and CD8+ cells, once sorted, yielded DNA averaging around 3 ug. Read counts for CD4+ cells (from healthy donors) averaged roughly 11 million. Study results and caveats: Almost 30 sequences, all CD8+ CDR3, were shared between patients and controls.

TCR beta VDJ and CDR3 were profiled, and genomic DNA was the template. TCRdb independently ran MiXCR on the reads; one entry per CDR3 protein. The repertoire holds about 220,000 distinct CDR3 sequences, with approximately 35% as singletons. This clonotype has at least ten counts. The antigen is undetermined. Germline V lookup: CDR1 WNHNN, CDR2 SYGVQD (reference sequence). This CDR3 comprises 16 residues. Trimming at V came to 3 bases and at J to 7 bases, leaving 12 bases not matched to a gene. Sequencing used sorted CD4+, CD8+, or CD8+CD57+ T cells (not recorded which) from PBMCs. This rearrangement joins TRBV10-1 to TRBJ2-3; TRBD1 agrees at 8 bases. The clonotype comes from a human donor in good health, serving as a control. DNA of the CDR3: TGCGCCAGCAGTGAATTTTCGGCAGGGGGCACGAATACGCAGTATTTT. It codes for CASSEFSAGGTNTQYF.